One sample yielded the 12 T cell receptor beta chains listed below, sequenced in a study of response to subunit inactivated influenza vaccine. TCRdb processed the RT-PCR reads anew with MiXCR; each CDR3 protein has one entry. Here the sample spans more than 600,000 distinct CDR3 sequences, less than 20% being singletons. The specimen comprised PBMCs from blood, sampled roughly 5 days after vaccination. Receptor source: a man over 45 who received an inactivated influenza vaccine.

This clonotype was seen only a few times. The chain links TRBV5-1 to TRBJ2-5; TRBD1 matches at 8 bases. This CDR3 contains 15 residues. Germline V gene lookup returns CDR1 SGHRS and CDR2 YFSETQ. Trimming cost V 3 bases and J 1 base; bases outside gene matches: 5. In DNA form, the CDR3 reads TGCGCCAGCAGCTGGCTAGGACAGGGCCAAGAGACCCAGTACTTC. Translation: CASSWLGQGQETQYF.

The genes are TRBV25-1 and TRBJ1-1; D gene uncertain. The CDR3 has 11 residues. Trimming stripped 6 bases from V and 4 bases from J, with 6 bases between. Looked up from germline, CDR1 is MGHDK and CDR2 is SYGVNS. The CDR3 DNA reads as TGTGCCAGCAGGTTCGGCACTGAAGCTTTCTTT. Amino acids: CASRFGTEAFF.

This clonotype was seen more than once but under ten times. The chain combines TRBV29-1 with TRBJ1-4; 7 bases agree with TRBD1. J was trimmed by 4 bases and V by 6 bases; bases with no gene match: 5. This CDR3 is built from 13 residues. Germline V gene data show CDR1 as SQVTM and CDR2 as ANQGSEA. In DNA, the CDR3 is TGCAGCGTCCGGGACAGCCTTAATGAAAAACTGTTTTTT. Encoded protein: CSVRDSLNEKLFF.

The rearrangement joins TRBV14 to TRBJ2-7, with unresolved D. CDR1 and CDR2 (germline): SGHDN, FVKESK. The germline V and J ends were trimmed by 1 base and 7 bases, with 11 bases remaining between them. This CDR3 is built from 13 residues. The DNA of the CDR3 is TGTGCCAGCAGCCAAGTCCTCCTGCGGGAGCAGTACTTC. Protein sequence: CASSQVLLREQYF.

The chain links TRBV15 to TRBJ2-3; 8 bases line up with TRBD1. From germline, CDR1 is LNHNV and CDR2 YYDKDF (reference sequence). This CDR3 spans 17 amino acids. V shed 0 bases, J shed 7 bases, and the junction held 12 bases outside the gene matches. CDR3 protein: CATSRDHPGTGLNTQYF. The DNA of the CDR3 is TGTGCCACCAGCAGAGACCACCCCGGGACAGGTCTGAATACGCAGTATTTT.

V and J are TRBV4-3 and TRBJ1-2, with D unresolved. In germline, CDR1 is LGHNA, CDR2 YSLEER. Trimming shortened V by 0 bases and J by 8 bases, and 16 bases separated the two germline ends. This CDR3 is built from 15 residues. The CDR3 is CASSQEAGPRVGYTF. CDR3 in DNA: TGCGCCAGCAGCCAAGAAGCCGGCCCCCGGGTCGGCTACACCTTC.

In DNA form, the CDR3 reads TGCAGTGCCAGTACATTAGTCGGGAACATTCAGTACTTC. Translating it yields CSASTLVGNIQYF. This chain links TRBV20-1 with TRBJ2-4; D is undetermined. Trimming shortened V by 6 bases and J by 7 bases, and 16 bases separated the two germline ends. CDR1 and CDR2 (germline): DFQATT, SNEGSKA (reference sequence). There are 13 residues in the CDR3.

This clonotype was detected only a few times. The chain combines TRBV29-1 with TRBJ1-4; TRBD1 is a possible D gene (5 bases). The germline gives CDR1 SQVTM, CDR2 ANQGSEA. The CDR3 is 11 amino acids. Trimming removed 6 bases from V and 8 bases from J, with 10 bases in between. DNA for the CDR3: TGCAGCGTGGGACGACAAGAAAAACTGTTTTTT. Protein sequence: CSVGRQEKLFF.

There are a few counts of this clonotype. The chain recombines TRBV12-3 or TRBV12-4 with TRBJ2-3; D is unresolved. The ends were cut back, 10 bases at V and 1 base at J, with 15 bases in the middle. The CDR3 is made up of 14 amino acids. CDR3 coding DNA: TGTGCCACCCGACGGGTAACTGGCACAGATACGCAGTATTTT. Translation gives CATRRVTGTDTQYF.

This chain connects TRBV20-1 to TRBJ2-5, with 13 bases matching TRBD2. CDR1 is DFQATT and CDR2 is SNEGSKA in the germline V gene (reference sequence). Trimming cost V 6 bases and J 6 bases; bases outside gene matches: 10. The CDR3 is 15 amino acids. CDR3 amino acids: CSAYRTSGSLKTQYF. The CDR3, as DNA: TGCAGTGCCTACAGGACTAGCGGGAGTTTGAAGACCCAGTACTTC.

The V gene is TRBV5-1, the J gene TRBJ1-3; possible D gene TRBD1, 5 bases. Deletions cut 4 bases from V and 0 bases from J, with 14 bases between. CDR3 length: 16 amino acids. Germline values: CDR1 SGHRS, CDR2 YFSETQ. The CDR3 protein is CASSLTGASSGNTIYF. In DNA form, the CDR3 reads TGCGCCAGCAGCCTGACCGGGGCATCCTCTGGAAACACCATATATTTT.

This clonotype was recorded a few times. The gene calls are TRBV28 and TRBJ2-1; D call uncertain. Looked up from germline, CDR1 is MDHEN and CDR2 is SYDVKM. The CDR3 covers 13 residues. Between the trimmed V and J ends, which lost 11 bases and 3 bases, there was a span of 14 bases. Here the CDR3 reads CAASQGLYNEQFF. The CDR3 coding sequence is TGTGCCGCCAGCCAAGGGCTCTACAATGAGCAGTTCTTC. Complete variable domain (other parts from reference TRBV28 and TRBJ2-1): DVKVTQSSRYLVKRTGEKVFLECVQDMDHENMFWYRQDPGLGLRLIYFSYDVKMKEKGDIPEGYSVSREKKERFSLILESASTNQTSMYLCAASQGLYNEQFFGPGTRLTVL.